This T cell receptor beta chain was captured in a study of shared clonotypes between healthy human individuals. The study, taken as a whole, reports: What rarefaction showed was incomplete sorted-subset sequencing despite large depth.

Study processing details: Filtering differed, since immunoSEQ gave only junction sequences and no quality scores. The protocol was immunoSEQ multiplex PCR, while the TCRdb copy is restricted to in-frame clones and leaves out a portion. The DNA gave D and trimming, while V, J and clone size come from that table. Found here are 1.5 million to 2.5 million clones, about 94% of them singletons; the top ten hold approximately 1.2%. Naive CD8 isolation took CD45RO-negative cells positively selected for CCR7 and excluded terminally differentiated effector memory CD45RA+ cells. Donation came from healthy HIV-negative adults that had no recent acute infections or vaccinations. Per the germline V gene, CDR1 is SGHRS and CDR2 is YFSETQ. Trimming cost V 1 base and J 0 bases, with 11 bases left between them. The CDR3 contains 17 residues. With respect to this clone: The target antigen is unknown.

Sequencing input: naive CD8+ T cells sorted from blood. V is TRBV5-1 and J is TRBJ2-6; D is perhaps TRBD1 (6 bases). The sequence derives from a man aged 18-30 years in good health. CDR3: CASSLPDRTSGANVLTF. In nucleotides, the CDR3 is TGCGCCAGCAGCTTGCCCGACAGGACCTCTGGGGCCAACGTCCTGACTTTC. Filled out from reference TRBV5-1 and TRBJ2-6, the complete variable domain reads KAGVTQTPRYLIKTRGQQVTLSCSPISGHRSVSWYQQTPGQGLQFLFEYFSETQRNKGNFPGRFSGRQFSNSRSEMNVSTLELGDSALYLCASSLPDRTSGANVLTFGAGSRLTVL.